The clone carrying this T cell receptor beta chain was observed a few times. Its target is not known. The time point denotes: week 35, safety follow-up. The study gave 300 ug of mutant IDH1 20-mer peptide per vaccine dose, with topical imiquimod. Method: immunoSEQ multiplex PCR; TCRdb's copy keeps in-frame clones and lacks some. The sample lists roughly 68,000 clones, under 85% seen once, with over 4% in the top ten. The germline V gene encodes CDR1 SGDLS and CDR2 YYNGEE. Trimming removed 2 bases at V and 6 bases at J, with 18 bases between. The CDR3 extends over 15 amino acids. These data belong to a study of a mutant IDH1 vaccine in newly diagnosed glioma.

The TCR originated in a man in his fifties with glioma. The J gene is TRBJ2-7, the V gene TRBV9; D not resolved. Sample: PBMCs, taken from a glioma patient whose treatment included an IDH1 peptide vaccine. In nucleotides, the CDR3 is TGTGCCAGCAGCGTCTCCGATGGCCCCTACGGCGAGCAGTACTTC. It yields the protein CASSVSDGPYGEQYF.